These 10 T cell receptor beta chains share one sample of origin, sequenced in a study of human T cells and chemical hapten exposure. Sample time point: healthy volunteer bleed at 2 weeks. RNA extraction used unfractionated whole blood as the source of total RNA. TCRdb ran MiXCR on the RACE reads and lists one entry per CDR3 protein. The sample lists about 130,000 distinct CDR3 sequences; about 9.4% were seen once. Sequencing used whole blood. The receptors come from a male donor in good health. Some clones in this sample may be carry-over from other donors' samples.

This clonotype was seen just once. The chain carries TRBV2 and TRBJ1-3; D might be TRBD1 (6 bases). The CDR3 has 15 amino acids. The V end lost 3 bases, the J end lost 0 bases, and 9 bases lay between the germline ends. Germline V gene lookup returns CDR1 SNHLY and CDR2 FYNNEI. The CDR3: CASSEEGGSGNTIYF. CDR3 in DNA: TGTGCCAGCAGTGAGGAGGGGGGCTCTGGAAACACCATATATTTT.

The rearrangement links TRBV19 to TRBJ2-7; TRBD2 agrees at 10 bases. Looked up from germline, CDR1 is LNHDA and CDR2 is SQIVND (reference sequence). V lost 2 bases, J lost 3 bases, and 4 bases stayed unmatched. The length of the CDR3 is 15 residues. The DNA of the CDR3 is TGTGCCAGTAGTATAAGGCTAGCGGGAGTCTACGAGCAGTACTTC. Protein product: CASSIRLAGVYEQYF.

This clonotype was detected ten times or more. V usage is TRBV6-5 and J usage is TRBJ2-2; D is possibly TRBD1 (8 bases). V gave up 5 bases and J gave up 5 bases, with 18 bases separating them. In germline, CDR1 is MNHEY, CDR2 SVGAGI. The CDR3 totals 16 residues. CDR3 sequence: CASSPRTGTKTGELFF. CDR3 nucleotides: TGTGCCAGCAGTCCTCGGACAGGGACTAAAACCGGGGAGCTGTTTTTT.

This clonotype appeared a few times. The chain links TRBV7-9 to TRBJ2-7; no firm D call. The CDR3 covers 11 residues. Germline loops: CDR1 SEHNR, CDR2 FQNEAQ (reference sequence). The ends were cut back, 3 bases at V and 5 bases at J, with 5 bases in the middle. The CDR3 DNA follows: TGTGCCAGCAGCTTTGGAAACGAGCAGTACTTC. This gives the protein CASSFGNEQYF.

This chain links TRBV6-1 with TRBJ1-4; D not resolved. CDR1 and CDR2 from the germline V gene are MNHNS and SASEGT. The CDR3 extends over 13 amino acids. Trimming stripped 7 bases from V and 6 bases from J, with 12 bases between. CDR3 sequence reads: CASIAYMDEKLFF. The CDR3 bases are TGTGCCAGCATAGCCTACATGGATGAAAAACTGTTTTTT.

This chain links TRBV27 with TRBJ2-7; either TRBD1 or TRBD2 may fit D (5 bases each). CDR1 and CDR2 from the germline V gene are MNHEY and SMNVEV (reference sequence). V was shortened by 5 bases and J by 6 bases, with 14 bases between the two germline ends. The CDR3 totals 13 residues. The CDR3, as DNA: TGTGCCAGCAGTCCCGCGGCAGGGAGCGAGCAGTACTTC. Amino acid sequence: CASSPAAGSEQYF.

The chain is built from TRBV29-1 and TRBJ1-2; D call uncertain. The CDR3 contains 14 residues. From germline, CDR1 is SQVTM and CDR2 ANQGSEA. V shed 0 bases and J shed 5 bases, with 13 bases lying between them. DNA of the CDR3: TGCAGCGTTGAAGAAGGCGGGTCATCGTATGGCTACACCTTC. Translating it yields CSVEEGGSSYGYTF.

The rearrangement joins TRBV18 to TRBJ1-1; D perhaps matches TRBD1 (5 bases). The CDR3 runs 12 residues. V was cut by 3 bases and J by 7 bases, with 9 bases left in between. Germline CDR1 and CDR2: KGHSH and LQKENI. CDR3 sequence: CASSPDGGEAFF. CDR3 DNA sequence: TGTGCCAGCTCACCCGACGGGGGTGAAGCTTTCTTT.

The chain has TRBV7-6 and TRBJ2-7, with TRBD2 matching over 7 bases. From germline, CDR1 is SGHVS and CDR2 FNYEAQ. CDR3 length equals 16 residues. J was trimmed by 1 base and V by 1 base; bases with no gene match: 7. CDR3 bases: TGTGCCAGCAGCTTAGGGGGCGCGGGAGCGTCCTACGAGCAGTACTTC. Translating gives CASSLGGAGASYEQYF.

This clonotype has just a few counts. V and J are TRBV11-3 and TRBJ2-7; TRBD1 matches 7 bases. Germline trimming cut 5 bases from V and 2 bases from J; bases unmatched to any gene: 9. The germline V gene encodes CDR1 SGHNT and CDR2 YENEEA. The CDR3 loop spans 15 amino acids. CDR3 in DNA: TGTGCCAGCAGCCCCCGGGACAGTGGAACCTACGAGCAGTACTTC. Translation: CASSPRDSGTYEQYF.